Listed below are T cell receptor beta chains from one sample, sequenced in a study of response to subunit inactivated influenza vaccine. TCRdb called the RT-PCR reads again in MiXCR, with one record for every CDR3 protein. Of roughly 570,000 distinct CDR3 sequences in the sample, about 15% were seen once. The starting material was PBMCs from blood, obtained roughly 12 days after vaccination. These TCRs come from a man aged 45-65 years who received an inactivated influenza vaccine. The CDR3 runs from the conserved cysteine through the conserved F or W.

length	V	J	CDR3
14	TRBV4-3	TRBJ2-7	CASSQTDRGHEQYF
14	TRBV7-2	TRBJ1-4	CASSRDRSVGKLFF
14	TRBV20-1	TRBJ1-4	CSAPRQGDPEKLFF
15	TRBV12-3/TRBV12-4	TRBJ2-7	CASRGLAGLSYEQYF
11	TRBV6-5	TRBJ1-1	CASTSGAQAFF
13	TRBV29-1	TRBJ2-5	CSVAWRDRETQYF
12	TRBV12-3/TRBV12-4	TRBJ1-2	CASSLHRVGYTF
14	TRBV9	TRBJ2-1	CASSVRAQWNEQFF
14	TRBV2	TRBJ2-3	CASTDVTSTDTQYF
15	TRBV25-1	TRBJ2-1	CASSPLAGVYNEQFF
17	TRBV19	TRBJ2-3	CASRVTSGGTSTDTQYF
13	TRBV4-3	TRBJ1-1	CASSQETGTEAFF
14	TRBV20-1	TRBJ1-1	CSAKQGAVNTEAFF
15	TRBV29-1	TRBJ2-5	CSVPGLAGVLETQYF
15	TRBV20-1	TRBJ2-3	CSARIGRGVTDTQYF
15	TRBV7-9	TRBJ1-1	CASSLSGRENTEAFF
14	TRBV6-2/TRBV6-3	TRBJ2-7	CASTRGGFSYEQYF
14	TRBV4-1	TRBJ2-7	CASSHPGGIYEQYF
14	TRBV7-2	TRBJ1-4	CASSLGQGGEKLFF
14	TRBV4-2	TRBJ2-3	CASSQGGDTDTQYF
18	TRBV13	TRBJ2-2	CASSSAGQGWAWTGELFF
12	TRBV28	TRBJ2-7	CASSLFQVEQYF
14	TRBV27	TRBJ1-2	CASSWTAKDYGYTF
15	TRBV7-8	TRBJ2-1	CASSFGLSSYNEQFF
16	TRBV5-6	TRBJ2-3	CASSPTGGGFTDTQYF
13	TRBV12-3/TRBV12-4	TRBJ2-7	CASRQDGSYEQYF
14	TRBV20-1	TRBJ1-1	CSARDRYRVSEAFF
13	TRBV7-2	TRBJ2-2	CASSREGHGELFF
15	TRBV28	TRBJ2-6	CASSFQPSGANVLTF
13	TRBV7-2	TRBJ1-1	CASSSDAYTEAFF
15	TRBV6-5	TRBJ2-2	CASSLQGAVTGELFF